This T cell receptor beta chain was sequenced in a study of regulatory T cells in long-lasting Graves disease. Whole-study findings and limits: Small numbers of samples may have cut accuracy. TRBV28, TRBJ1-2 and TRBJ2-5 emerged as the favored segments in persistent disease.

Notes on this clonotype: The antigen is unknown.

The time point denotes: persistent/refractory GD, antithyroid drugs over 5 years with positive TRAb. Scientists built the TCR library using RNA that was extracted from PBMCs. This CDR3 comprises 15 residues. Germline CDR1 DFQATT, CDR2 SNEGSKA (reference sequence). V was pared by 2 bases and J by 8 bases, with 10 bases of the junction left unmatched. HTBI primers from iRepertoire and Arm-PCR of CDR3 regions yielded the TCR beta libraries. TCRdb itself ran the multiplex PCR reads through MiXCR, one entry per CDR3 protein. The sample shows 400,000 or so distinct CDR3 sequences, 23% of them seen only once.

Here the sequenced sample was peripheral blood mononuclear cells (PBMCs), taken when the disease was refractory, from a patient treated with antithyroid drugs. The chain employs TRBV20-1 and TRBJ2-2; 8 nucleotides agree with TRBD2. The sequence was obtained from a female donor with Graves disease. The CDR3 DNA sequence: TGCAGTGCTAGAACTAGCGGAGGGACTTGGGGGGAGCTGTTTTTT. It encodes CSARTSGGTWGELFF.